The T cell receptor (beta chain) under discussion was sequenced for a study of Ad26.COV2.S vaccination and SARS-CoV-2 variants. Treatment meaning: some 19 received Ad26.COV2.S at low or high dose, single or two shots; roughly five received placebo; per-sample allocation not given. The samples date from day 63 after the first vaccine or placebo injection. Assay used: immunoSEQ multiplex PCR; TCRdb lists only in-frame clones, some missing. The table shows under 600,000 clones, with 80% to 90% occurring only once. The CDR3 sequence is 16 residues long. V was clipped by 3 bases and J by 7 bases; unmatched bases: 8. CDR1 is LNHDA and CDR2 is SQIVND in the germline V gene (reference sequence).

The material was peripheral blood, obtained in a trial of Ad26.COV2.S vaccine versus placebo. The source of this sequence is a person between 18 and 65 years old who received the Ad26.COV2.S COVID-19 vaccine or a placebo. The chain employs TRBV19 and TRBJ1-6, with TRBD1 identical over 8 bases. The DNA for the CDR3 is TGTGCCAGTAGTATCCCCCAGACAGGGGCAAATTCACCCCTCCACTTT. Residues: CASSIPQTGANSPLHF.